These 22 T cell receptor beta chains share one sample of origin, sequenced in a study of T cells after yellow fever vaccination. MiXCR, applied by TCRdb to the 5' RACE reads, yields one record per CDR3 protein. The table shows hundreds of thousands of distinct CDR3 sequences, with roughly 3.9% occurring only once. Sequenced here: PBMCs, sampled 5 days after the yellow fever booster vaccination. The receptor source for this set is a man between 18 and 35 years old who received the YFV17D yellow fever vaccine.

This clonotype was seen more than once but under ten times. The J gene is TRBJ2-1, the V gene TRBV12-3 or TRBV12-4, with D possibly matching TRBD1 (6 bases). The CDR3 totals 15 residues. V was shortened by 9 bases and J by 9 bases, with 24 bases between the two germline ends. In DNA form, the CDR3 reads TGTGCCAGTACCCCCGTAGGGGGTTCCCACCGTGAGCAGTTCTTC. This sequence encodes CASTPVGGSHREQFF.

In DNA form, the CDR3 reads TGTGCCAGCAGCTCGACCCCCTTAGCGGCCAGCTCCTACGAGCAGTACTTC. Amino acids: CASSSTPLAASSYEQYF. The gene calls are TRBV7-9 and TRBJ2-7; possibly TRBD2 for D (6 bases). The CDR3 has 17 residues. The germline V and J ends were trimmed by 4 bases and 0 bases, with 19 bases remaining between them. Germline V lookup: CDR1 SEHNR, CDR2 FQNEAQ (reference sequence).

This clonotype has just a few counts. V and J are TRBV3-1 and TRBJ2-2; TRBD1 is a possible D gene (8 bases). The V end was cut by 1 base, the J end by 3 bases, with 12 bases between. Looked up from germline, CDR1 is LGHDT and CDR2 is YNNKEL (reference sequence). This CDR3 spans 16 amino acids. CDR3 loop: CASSQVQGGDTGELFF. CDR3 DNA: TGTGCCAGCAGCCAAGTACAGGGGGGGGACACCGGGGAGCTGTTTTTT.

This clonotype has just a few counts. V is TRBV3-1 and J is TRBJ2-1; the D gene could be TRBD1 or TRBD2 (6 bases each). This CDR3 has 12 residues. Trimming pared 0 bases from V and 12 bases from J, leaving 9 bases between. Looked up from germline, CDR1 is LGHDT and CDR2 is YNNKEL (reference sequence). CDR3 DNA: TGTGCCAGCAGCCAAGATGGGGGGCGGCAGTTCTTC. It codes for CASSQDGGRQFF.

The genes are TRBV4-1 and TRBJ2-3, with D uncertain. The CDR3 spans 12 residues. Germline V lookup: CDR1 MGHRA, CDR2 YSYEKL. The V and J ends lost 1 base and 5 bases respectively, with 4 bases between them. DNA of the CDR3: TGCGCCAGCAGCCAAGCTTTAGATACGCAGTATTTT. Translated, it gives CASSQALDTQYF.

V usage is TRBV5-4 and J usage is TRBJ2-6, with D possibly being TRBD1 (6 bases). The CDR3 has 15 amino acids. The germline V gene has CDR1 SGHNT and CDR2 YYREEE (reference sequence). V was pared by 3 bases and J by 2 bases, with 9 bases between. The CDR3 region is CASSWAGAGANVLTF. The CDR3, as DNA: TGTGCCAGCAGCTGGGCAGGGGCTGGGGCCAACGTCCTGACTTTC.

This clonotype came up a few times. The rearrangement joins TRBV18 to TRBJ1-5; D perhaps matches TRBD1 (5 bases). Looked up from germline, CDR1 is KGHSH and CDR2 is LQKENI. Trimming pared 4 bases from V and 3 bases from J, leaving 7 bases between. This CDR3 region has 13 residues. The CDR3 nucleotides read TGTGCCAGCTCACAGACAGTCAATCAGCCCCAGCATTTT. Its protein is CASSQTVNQPQHF.

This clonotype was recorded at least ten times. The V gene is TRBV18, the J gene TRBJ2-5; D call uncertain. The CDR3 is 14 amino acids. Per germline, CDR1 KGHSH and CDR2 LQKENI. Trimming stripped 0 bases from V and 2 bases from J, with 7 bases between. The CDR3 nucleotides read TGTGCCAGCTCACCACCGCAGAGGCAAGAGACCCAGTACTTC. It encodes CASSPPQRQETQYF. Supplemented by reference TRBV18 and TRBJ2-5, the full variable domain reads NAGVMQNPRHLVRRRGQEARLRCSPMKGHSHVYWYRQLPEEGLKFMVYLQKENIIDESGMPKERFSAEFPKEGPSILRIQQVVRGDSAAYFCASSPPQRQETQYFGPGTRLLVL.

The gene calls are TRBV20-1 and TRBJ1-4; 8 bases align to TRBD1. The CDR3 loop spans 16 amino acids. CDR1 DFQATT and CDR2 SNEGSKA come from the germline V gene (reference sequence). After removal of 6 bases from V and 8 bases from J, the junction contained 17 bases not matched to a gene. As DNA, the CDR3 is TGCAGTGCCAGCGGGTGGCAGGGGGCGCGGGGAGAAAAACTGTTTTTT. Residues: CSASGWQGARGEKLFF.

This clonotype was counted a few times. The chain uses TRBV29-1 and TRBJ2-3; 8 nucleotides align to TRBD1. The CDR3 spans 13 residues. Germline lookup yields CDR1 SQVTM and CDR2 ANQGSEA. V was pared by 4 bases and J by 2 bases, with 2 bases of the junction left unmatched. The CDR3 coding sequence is TGCAGCGTTGTCAGGGGGCTCACAGATACGCAGTATTTT. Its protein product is CSVVRGLTDTQYF.

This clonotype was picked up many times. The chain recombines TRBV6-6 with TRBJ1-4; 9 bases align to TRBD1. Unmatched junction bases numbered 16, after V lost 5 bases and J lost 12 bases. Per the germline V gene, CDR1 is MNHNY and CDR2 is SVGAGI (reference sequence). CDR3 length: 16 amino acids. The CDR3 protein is CASSTGGDSRPRELFF. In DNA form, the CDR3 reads TGTGCCAGCAGTACAGGGGGCGATTCCCGCCCGAGGGAACTGTTTTTT.

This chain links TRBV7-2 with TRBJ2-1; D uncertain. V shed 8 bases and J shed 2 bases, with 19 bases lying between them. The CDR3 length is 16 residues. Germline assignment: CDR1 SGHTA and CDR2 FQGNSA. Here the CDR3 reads CASGMGSYGAYNEQFF. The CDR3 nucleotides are TGTGCCAGCGGGATGGGTTCATACGGCGCCTACAATGAGCAGTTCTTC.

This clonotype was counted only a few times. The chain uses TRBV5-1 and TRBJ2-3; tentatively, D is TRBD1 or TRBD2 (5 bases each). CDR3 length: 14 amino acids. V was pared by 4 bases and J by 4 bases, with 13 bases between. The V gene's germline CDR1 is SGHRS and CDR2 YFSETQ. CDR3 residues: CASSRGPGPDTQYF. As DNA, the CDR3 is TGCGCCAGCAGCCGGGGACCCGGGCCAGATACGCAGTATTTT. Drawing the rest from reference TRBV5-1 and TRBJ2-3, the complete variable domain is KAGVTQTPRYLIKTRGQQVTLSCSPISGHRSVSWYQQTPGQGLQFLFEYFSETQRNKGNFPGRFSGRQFSNSRSEMNVSTLELGDSALYLCASSRGPGPDTQYFGPGTRLTVL.

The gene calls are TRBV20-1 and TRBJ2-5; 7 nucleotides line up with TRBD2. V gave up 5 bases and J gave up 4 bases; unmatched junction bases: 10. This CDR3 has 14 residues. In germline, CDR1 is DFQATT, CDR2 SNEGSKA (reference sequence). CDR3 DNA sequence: TGCAGTGCTTGGGGGACTCCGGGGGGAGAGACCCAGTACTTC. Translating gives CSAWGTPGGETQYF.

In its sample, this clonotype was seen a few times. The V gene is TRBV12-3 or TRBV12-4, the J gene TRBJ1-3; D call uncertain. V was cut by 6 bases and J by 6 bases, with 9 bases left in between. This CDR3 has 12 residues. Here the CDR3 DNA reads TGTGCCAGCAGCCCCGGGGTAAACACCATATATTTT. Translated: CASSPGVNTIYF.

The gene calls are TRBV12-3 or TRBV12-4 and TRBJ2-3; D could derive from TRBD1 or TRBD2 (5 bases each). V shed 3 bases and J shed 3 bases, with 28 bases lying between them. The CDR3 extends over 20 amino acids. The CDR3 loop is CASSLGTEVASGRMTDTQYF. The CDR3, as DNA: TGTGCCAGCAGTTTGGGTACCGAGGTTGCGTCAGGGAGAATGACAGATACGCAGTATTTT.

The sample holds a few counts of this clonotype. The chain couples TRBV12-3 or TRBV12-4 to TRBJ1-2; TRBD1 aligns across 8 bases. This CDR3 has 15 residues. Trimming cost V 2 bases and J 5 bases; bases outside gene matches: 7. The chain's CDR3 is CASSLQGAGLYGYTF. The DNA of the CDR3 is TGTGCCAGCAGTTTACAGGGGGCGGGCTTATATGGCTACACCTTC.

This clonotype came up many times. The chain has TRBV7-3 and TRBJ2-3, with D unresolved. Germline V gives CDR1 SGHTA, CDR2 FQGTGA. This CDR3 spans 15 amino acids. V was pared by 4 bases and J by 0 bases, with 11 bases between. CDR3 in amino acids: CASSSGGVSTDTQYF. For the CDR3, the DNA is TGTGCCAGCAGCTCCGGTGGGGTTAGCACAGATACGCAGTATTTT.

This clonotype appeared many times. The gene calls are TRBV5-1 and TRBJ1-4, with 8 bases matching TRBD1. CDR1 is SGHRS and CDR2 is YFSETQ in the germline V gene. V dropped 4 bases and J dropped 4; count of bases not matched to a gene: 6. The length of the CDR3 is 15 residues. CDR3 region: CASSPWTGSNEKLFF. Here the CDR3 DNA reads TGCGCCAGCAGCCCCTGGACAGGGAGTAATGAAAAACTGTTTTTT.

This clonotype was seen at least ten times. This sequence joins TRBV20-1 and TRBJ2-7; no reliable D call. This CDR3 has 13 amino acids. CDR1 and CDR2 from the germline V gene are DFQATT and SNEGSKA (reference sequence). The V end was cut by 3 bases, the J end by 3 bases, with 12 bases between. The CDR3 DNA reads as TGCAGTGCTAGTACTCCAGCCGACTACGAGCAGTACGTC. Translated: CSASTPADYEQYV.

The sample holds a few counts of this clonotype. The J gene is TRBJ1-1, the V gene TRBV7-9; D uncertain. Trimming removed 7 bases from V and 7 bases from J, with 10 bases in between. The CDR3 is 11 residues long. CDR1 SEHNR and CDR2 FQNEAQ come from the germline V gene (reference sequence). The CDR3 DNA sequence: TGTGCCAGCACCTCGGTTATTGAAGCTTTCTTT. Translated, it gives CASTSVIEAFF.

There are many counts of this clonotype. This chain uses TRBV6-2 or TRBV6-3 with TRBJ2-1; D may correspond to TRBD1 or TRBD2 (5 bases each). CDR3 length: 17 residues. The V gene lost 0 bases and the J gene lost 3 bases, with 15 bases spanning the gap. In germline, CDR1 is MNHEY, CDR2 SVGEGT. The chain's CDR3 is CASSYSSVRGVYNEQFF. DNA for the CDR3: TGTGCCAGCAGTTACTCGAGTGTGAGAGGGGTCTACAATGAGCAGTTCTTC.